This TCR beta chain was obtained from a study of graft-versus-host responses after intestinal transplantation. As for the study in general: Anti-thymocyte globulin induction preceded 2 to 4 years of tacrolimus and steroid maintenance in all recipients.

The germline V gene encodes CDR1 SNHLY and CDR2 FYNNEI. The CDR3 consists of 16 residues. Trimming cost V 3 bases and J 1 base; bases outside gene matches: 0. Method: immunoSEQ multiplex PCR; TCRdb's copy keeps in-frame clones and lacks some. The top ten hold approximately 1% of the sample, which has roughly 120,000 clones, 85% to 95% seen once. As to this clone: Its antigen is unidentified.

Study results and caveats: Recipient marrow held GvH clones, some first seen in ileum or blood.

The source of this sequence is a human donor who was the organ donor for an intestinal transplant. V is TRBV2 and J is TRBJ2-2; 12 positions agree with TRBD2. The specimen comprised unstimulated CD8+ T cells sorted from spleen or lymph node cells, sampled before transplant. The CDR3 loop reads CASSETSGRNTGELFF. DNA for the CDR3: TGTGCCAGCAGTGAGACTAGCGGGAGGAACACCGGGGAGCTGTTTTTT.